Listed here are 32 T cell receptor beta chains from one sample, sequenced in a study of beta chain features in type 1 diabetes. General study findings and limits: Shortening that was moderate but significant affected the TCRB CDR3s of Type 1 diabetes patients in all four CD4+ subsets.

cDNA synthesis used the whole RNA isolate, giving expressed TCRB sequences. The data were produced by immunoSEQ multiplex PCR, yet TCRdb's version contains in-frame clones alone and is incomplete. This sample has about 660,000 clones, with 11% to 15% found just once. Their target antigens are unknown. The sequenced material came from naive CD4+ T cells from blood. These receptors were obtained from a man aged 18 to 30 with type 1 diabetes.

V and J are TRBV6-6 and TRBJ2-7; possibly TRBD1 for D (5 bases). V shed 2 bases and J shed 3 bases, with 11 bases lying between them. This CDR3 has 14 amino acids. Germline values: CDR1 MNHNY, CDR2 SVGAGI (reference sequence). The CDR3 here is CASSYRGANYEQYF. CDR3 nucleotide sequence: TGTGCCAGCAGTTACCGTGGGGCCAACTACGAGCAGTACTTC.

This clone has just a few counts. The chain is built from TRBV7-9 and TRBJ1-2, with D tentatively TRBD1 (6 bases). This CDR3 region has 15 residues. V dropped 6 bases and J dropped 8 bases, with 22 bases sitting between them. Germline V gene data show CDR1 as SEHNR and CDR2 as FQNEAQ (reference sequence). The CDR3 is CASSPGQPGGHGYTF. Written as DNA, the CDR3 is TGTGCCAGCAGTCCAGGACAGCCTGGAGGTCACGGCTACACCTTC.

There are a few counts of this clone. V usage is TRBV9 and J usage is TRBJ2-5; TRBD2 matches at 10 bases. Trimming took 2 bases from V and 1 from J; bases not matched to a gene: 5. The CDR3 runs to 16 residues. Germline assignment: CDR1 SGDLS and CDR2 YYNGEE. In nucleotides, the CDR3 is TGTGCCAGCAGCGTGAGGCCTAGCGGGGGCCAAGAGACCCAGTACTTC. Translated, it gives CASSVRPSGGQETQYF.

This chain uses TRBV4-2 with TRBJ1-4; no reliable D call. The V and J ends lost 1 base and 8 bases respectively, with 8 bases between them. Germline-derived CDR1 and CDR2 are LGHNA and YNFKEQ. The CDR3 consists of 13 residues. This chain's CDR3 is CASSQVLDEKLFF. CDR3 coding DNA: TGTGCCAGCAGCCAAGTTCTCGACGAAAAACTGTTTTTT.

CDR3 region: CASSPGSNQPQHF. CDR3 bases: TGTGCCAGCAGTCCGGGGAGCAATCAGCCCCAGCATTTT. The chain combines TRBV6-5 with TRBJ1-5; no clear D gene. The V gene's germline CDR1 is MNHEY and CDR2 SVGAGI. V was cut by 5 bases and J by 1 base, with 6 bases left in between. The CDR3 is 13 residues long.

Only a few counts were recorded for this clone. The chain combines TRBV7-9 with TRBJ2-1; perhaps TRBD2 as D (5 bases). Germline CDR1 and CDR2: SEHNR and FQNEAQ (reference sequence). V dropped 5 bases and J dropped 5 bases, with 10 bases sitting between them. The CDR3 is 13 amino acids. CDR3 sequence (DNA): TGTGCCAGCAGCCCCCCCGGGGACAATGAGCAGTTCTTC. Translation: CASSPPGDNEQFF.

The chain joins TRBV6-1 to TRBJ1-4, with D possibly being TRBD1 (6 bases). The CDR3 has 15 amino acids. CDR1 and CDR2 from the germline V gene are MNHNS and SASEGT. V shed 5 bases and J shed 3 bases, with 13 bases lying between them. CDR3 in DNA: TGTGCCAGCAGTTCCCGGGACACTCCTAATGAAAAACTGTTTTTT. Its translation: CASSSRDTPNEKLFF.

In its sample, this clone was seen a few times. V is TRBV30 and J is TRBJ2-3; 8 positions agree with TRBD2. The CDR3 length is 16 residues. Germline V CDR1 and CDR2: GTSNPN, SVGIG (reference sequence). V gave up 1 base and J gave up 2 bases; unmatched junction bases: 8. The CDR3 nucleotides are TGTGCCTGGAGTGCCTCTGGCGGGGGGACCACAGATACGCAGTATTTT. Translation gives CAWSASGGGTTDTQYF. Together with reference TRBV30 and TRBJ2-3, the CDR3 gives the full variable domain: SQTIHQWPATLVQPVGSPLSLECTVEGTSNPNLYWYRQAAGRGLQLLFYSVGIGQISSEVPQNLSASRPQDRQFILSSKKLLLSDSGFYLCAWSASGGGTTDTQYFGPGTRLTVL.

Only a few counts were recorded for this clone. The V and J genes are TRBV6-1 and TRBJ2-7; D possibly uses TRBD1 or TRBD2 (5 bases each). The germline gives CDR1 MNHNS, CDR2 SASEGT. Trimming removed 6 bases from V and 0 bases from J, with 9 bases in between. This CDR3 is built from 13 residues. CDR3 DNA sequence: TGTGCCAGCAGGAGAGGGGCCTCCTACGAGCAGTACTTC. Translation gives CASRRGASYEQYF.

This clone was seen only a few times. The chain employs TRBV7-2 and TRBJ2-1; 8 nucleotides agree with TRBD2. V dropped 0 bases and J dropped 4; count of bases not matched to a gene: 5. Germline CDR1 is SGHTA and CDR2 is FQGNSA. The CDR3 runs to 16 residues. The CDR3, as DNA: TGTGCCAGCAGCTTAGCGTTCGCTAGCGGGTACAATGAGCAGTTCTTC. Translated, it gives CASSLAFASGYNEQFF.

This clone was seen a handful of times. This CDR3 reads CASTSLGRGNNEQFF. CDR3 bases: TGTGCCAGCACCTCATTGGGGAGGGGGAACAATGAGCAGTTCTTC. This chain joins TRBV28 and TRBJ2-1; D is possibly TRBD2 (7 bases). Trimming removed 7 bases from V and 5 bases from J, with 18 bases in between. Germline V gene data show CDR1 as MDHEN and CDR2 as SYDVKM. The CDR3 length is 15 residues.

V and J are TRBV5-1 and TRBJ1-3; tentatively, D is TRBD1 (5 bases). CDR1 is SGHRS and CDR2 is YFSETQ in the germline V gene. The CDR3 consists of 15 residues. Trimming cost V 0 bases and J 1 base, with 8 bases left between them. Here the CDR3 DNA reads TGCGCCAGCAGCTTGGAGTCAGGGTCTGGAAACACCATATATTTT. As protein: CASSLESGSGNTIYF.

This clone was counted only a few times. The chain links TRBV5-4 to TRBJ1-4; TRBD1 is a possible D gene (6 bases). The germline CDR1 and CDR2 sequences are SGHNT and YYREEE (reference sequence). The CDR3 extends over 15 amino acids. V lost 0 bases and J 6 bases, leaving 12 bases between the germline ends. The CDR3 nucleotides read TGTGCCAGCAGCTTGGAGAACAGGGCGGATGAAAAACTGTTTTTT. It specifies CASSLENRADEKLFF.

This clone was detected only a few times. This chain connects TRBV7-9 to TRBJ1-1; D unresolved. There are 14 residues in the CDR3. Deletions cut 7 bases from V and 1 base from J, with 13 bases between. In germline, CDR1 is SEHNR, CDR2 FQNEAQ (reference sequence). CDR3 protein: CASTQSSKNTEAFF. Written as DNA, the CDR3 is TGTGCCAGCACCCAGTCTAGTAAGAACACTGAAGCTTTCTTT. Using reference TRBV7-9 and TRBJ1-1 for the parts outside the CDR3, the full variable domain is DTGVSQNPRHKITKRGQNVTFRCDPISEHNRLYWYRQTLGQGPEFLTYFQNEAQLEKSRLLSDRFSAERPKGSFSTLEIQRTEQGDSAMYLCASTQSSKNTEAFFGQGTRLTVV.

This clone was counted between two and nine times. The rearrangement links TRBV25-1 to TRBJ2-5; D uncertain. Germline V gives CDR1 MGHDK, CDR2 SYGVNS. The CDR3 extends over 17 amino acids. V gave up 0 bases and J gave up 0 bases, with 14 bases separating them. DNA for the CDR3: TGTGCCAGCAGTGAATATAGTAGGTTCGGCAACCAAGAGACCCAGTACTTC. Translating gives CASSEYSRFGNQETQYF.

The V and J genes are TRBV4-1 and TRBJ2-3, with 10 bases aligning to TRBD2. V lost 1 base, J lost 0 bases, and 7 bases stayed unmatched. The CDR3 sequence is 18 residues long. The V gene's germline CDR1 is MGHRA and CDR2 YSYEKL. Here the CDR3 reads CASSQGQTSGVSTDTQYF. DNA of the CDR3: TGCGCCAGCAGCCAAGGACAAACTAGCGGGGTCAGCACAGATACGCAGTATTTT.

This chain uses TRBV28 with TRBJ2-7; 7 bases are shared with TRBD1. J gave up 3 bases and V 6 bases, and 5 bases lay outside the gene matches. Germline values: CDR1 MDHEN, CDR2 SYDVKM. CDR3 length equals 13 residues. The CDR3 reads CASRSGQHYEQYF. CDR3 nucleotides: TGTGCCAGCAGATCGGGACAGCACTACGAGCAGTACTTC.

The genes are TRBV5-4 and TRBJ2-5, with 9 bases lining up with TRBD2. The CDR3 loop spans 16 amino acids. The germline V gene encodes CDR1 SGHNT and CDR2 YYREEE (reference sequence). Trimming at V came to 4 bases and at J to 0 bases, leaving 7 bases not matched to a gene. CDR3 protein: CASSTEAGGNQETQYF. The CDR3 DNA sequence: TGTGCCAGCAGCACCGAAGCGGGAGGAAACCAAGAGACCCAGTACTTC.

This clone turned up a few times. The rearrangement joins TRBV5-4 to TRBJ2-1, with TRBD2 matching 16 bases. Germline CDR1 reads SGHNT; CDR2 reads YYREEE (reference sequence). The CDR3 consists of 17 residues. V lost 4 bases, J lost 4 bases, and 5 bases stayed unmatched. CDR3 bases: TGTGCCAGCAGCCCTGGGACTAGCGGGAGGGGATACAATGAGCAGTTCTTC. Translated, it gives CASSPGTSGRGYNEQFF.

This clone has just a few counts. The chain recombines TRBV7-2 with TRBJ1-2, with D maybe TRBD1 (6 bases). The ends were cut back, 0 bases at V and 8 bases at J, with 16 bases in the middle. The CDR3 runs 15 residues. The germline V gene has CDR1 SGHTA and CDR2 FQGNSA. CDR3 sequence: CASSLAWSGQGGYTF. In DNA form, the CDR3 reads TGTGCCAGCAGCTTAGCGTGGAGCGGGCAGGGGGGCTACACCTTC.

This CDR3 reads CASSLTLMTARTDTQYF. DNA for the CDR3: TGTGCCAGCAGCTTAACGTTGATGACAGCCCGCACAGATACGCAGTATTTT. The chain joins TRBV7-2 to TRBJ2-3; maybe TRBD1 (5 bases). Looked up from germline, CDR1 is SGHTA and CDR2 is FQGNSA. V was cut by 2 bases and J by 1 base, with 16 bases left in between. The CDR3 runs to 17 residues.

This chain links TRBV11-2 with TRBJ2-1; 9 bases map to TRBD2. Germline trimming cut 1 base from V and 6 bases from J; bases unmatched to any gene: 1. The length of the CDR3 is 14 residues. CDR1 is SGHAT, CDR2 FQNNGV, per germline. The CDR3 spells CASSLVLAGNEQFF. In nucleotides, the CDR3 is TGTGCCAGCAGCTTAGTACTAGCGGGCAATGAGCAGTTCTTC.

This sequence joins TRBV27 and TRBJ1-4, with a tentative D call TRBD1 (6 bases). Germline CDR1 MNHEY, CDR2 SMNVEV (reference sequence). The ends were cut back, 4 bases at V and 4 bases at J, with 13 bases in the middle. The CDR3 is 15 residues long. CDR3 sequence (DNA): TGTGCCAGCAGTTATGGACAGACCAGTAATGAAAAACTGTTTTTT. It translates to CASSYGQTSNEKLFF.

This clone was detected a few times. The CDR3 is CASSVSLRGGNEKLFF. CDR3 DNA sequence: TGTGCCAGCAGCGTCTCCCTCAGGGGTGGAAATGAAAAACTGTTTTTT. J is TRBJ1-4 and V is TRBV9; weak D call: TRBD1 (6 bases). The CDR3 length is 16 residues. The V gene lost 2 bases and the J gene lost 5 bases, with 16 bases spanning the gap. Looked up from germline, CDR1 is SGDLS and CDR2 is YYNGEE.

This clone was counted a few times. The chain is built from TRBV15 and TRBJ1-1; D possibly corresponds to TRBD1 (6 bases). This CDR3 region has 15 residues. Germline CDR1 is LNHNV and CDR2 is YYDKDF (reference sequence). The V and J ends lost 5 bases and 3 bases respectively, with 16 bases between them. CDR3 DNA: TGTGCCACCAGCGGACCGACACAGGGAGACACTGAAGCTTTCTTT. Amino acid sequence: CATSGPTQGDTEAFF.

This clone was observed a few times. The CDR3 nucleotides are TGTGCCAGCAGTGAAGCGGGGACAGTCATGAACACTGAAGCTTTCTTT. Translating it yields CASSEAGTVMNTEAFF. This sequence joins TRBV6-1 and TRBJ1-1; TRBD1 agrees at 7 bases. From germline, CDR1 is MNHNS and CDR2 SASEGT. The CDR3 totals 16 residues. With 0 bases clipped from V and 0 bases from J, the junction kept 4 bases outside the gene matches.

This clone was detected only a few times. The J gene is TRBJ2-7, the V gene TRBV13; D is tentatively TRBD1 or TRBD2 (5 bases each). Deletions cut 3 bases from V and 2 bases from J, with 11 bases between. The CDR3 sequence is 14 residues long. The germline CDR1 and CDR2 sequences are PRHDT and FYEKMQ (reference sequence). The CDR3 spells CASSLTGPPYEQYF. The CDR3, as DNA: TGTGCCAGCAGCTTGACGGGACCCCCCTACGAGCAGTACTTC.

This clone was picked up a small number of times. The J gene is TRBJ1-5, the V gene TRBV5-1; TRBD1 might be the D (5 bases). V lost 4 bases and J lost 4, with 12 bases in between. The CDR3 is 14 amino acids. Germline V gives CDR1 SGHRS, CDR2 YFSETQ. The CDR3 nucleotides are TGCGCCAGCAGCCCAGGGACCACTAATCAGCCCCAGCATTTT. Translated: CASSPGTTNQPQHF.

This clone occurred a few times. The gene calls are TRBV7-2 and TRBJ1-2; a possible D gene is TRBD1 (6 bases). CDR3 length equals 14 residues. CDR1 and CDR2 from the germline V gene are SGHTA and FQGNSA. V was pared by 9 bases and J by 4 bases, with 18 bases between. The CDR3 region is CARQPAGAGYGYTF. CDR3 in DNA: TGTGCCAGACAACCCGCAGGGGCGGGCTATGGCTACACCTTC. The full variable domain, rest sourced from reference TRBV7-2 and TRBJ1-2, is GAGVSQSPSNKVTEKGKDVELRCDPISGHTALYWYRQSLGQGLEFLIYFQGNSAPDKSGLPSDRFSAERTGGSVSTLTIQRTQQEDSAVYLCARQPAGAGYGYTFGSGTRLTVV.

The CDR3 is CASSSRLAGDGNEQFF. The CDR3 DNA follows: TGCGCCAGCAGCTCCCGACTAGCGGGAGATGGTAATGAGCAGTTCTTC. J is TRBJ2-1 and V is TRBV5-1; 12 nucleotides match TRBD2. The CDR3 covers 16 residues. Germline V gene lookup returns CDR1 SGHRS and CDR2 YFSETQ. V lost 3 bases to trimming and J lost 7 bases; unmatched junction nucleotides: 8.

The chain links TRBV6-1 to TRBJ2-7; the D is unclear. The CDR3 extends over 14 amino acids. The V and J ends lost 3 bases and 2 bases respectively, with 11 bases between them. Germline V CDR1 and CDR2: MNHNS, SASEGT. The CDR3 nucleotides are TGTGCCAGCAGTGACCAATTTGGCCCCTACGAGCAGTACTTC. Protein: CASSDQFGPYEQYF.

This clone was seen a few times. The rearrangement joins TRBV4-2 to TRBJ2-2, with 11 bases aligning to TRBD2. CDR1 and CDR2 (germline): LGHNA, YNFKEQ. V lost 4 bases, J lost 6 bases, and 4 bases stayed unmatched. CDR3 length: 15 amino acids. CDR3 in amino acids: CASSRLAGRPGELFF. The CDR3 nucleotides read TGTGCCAGCAGCCGACTAGCGGGGAGACCCGGGGAGCTGTTTTTT.